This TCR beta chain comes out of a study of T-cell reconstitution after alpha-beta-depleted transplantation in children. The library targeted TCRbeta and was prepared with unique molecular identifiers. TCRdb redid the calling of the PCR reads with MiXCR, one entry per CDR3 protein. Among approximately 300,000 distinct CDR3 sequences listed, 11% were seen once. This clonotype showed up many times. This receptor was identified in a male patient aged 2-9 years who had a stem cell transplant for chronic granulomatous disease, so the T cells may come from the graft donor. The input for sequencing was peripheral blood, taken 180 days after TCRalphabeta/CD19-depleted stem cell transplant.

CDR3 nucleotides: TGTGCCAGCGGGGGGGCACAGGCTAGCGGGACCGAGCAGTACTTC. As protein: CASGGAQASGTEQYF. This rearrangement joins TRBV27 to TRBJ2-7; 9 nucleotides match TRBD2. V shed 8 bases and J 6 bases; nucleotides not matched to a gene: 14. The CDR3 is made up of 15 amino acids. The germline CDR1 and CDR2 sequences are MNHEY and SMNVEV (reference sequence).